This T cell receptor (beta chain) was observed in a study of blood T cell repertoires in COVID-19. Study details: Sites across the United States, Italy and Spain contributed samples from acute and convalescent COVID-19. Sample material is recorded as cDNA or gDNA derived from T cells, B-cell-depleted T cells, or PBMCs.

V was pared by 0 bases and J by 8 bases, with 16 bases between. Germline V gene data show CDR1 as LGHDT and CDR2 as YNNKEL (reference sequence). The CDR3 is made up of 15 amino acids. This clone was picked up a small number of times. Original methodology: How many nucleated cells were present was estimated from reference gene primer amplification. Here immunoSEQ multiplex PCR was the method, and the copy in TCRdb shows in-frame clones only, minus some. V and J calls and clone size are those listed in that table; D and trimming were worked out from the DNA. The sample lists under 250,000 clones, approximately 86% occurring once.

The chain uses TRBV3-1 (or the pseudogene TRBV3-2) and TRBJ1-1; possible D gene TRBD1, 6 bases. Sequenced: peripheral blood. This TCR derives from a woman aged 70-85 years with active or convalescent COVID-19. CDR3 sequence: CASSQDRGAPEEAFF. CDR3 coding DNA: TGTGCCAGCAGCCAAGATCGGGGGGCTCCCGAGGAAGCTTTCTTT.